The present TCR beta chain was sequenced within a study of beta chain features in type 1 diabetes (dated by TCRdb to the late 2010s). Background on the whole study: Mean age, gender distribution, total cell number and subset yield were not different between patients and healthy donors. The study compared the TCRB repertoires of sorted circulating CD4+ T cell subsets in recently diagnosed type 1 diabetes patients with those in matched healthy donors. A total of roughly 100 million sorted cells were examined across all samples, and a strong correlation was observed between cell number per subset and RNA yield. Regulatory and stem cell-like memory subsets were obtained from only 8 patients and about eight healthy donors, while naive and central memory subsets were obtained from all 28 donors.

Overall study results and their limits: Patients with type 1 diabetes made fewer insertions and deleted more nucleotides at VDJ recombination sites, implying thymic rearrangement abnormalities. Shorter templates might be favored by PCR, yet because patient and control samples were amplified and corrected together, any such skew would affect both groups equally. Naive, central memory and regulatory TCRB repertoires appeared to be more similar among patients than among healthy donors. A moderate but significant shortening of TCRB CDR3 length was observed in type 1 diabetes patients in all four CD4+ subsets. Because cDNA was sequenced instead of genomic DNA, highly expressing activated cells could be over-represented, though the groups showed no difference in activation or CD3 levels. Because small numbers of individuals were included in the HLA sub-analyses, any influence of HLA type on TCRB rearrangement was left unresolved.

Each donor gave one peripheral blood draw, approximately 0.11 L on average, collected into heparinised tubes. Naive, central memory, regulatory and stem cell-like memory CD4+ T cells were sorted on a BD FACSAria II using a panel including CD45RO, CCR7, CD25, CD127, CD95 and CD27. Every sorted population had a purity above 98%. PBMCs were separated immediately by Lymphoprep density gradient centrifugation and were stained directly, without being cultured. Samples were stained and sorted in pairs, with one healthy donor and one patient per experiment, so that batch effects were minimized. A note on this clone: What this receptor recognizes is not known. The input lacks base qualities; no much larger clone sits a single base away.

The germline V end is reduced by 1 base and the J end by 1 base; junction bases left unmatched: 3. The germline V gene gives CDR1 as SGHTA and CDR2 as FQGNSA. The CDR3 holds 15 amino acids from the cysteine to the phenylalanine. Of the read, only the CDR3 DNA is kept; its 45 bases are in frame from base 1. The entire isolated RNA was reverse transcribed using the High Capacity cDNA Reverse Transcription Kit, and thus expressed TCRB transcripts were sequenced. Deep immunoSEQ sequencing was applied to naive, central memory and regulatory T cell samples, giving an average of roughly 3.3 million total reads per sample. Sorted cells were lysed in RLT buffer and RNA was extracted with DNase-treated RNeasy Micro or Mini kits, depending on cell number. Each cell subset was processed separately to prevent cross-contamination, with patient and healthy donor samples processed together. TCRB sequences were amplified from cDNA with the immunoSEQ multiplex PCR, producing 87-bp fragments spanning the CDR3 region. Sequencing of the amplicons was done on the Illumina HiSeq platform. The authors' analysis ran thus. PCR bias was corrected computationally using synthetic template baselines, and reads within Hamming distance 2 were collapsed, with unmergeable singletons discarded. Reads were aligned against IMGT so that V, D and J genes, CDR3 length and insertions or deletions at six rearrangement sites could be assigned. Within each subset, clonotype counts were normalized to sorted cell number, after which true diversity and Gini coefficients were computed with the tcR R package. Repertoire sharing was quantified using the overlap coefficient calculated on TCRB nucleotide sequences. As a proxy for the pre-selection repertoire, out-of-frame TCRB sequences from naive cells were analyzed. The source is immuneACCESS, and TCRdb retained only in-frame sequences with V and J called. Part of the clones is not carried over; for the studies checked, unresolved V genes explain less than half of this, and the remainder is unexplained. The V and J calls and clone size are taken from that table; D and trimming were inferred from the DNA. The sample contains around 360,000 clones, roughly 13% of them found a single time. The ten largest clones capture about 0.01% of the sample.

Input material: naive CD4+ T cells from blood. The cell subset or site label, as the study defines it: true naive CD4+ T cells. The chain joins TRBV7-2 to TRBJ2-7, with TRBD2 identical over 8 junction bases. The sequence derives from a woman younger than 35 with type 1 diabetes. The DNA sequence is as follows: TGTGCCAGCAGCTTAGTGTCTAGCGGGTCCTACGAGCAGTACTTC. The resulting protein is CASSLVSSGSYEQYF.